These T cell receptor beta chains were read from a single sample in a study of blood T cell repertoires in COVID-19. Only in-frame clones appear in the TCRdb table, and some are missing; sequencing was by immunoSEQ multiplex PCR. The table includes 300,000 to 400,000 clones, 88% detected once. The sequenced material came from PBMCs or T cells enriched from blood (not recorded which). The receptors shown here come from a woman between 18 and 30 years old who had recovered from COVID-19. The CDR3 runs from the conserved cysteine through the conserved F or W. The D gene is left open where the match is weak. A row's size may be missing; if present it is once, few, many or a size class.

TRBV5-8	-	TRBJ2-4	-	TGTGCCAGCAGCTTGGCAGGGCAGGGCAAAAACATTCAGTACTTC	CASSLAGQGKNIQYF
TRBV4-3	-	TRBJ2-7	-	TGCGCCAGCAGCCAAGATGGAGGCCTACCCTACGAGCAGTACTTC	CASSQDGGLPYEQYF
TRBV6-5	-	TRBJ1-2	once	TGTGCCAGCAGAGCAGGGGTCACAAACTATGGCTACACCTTC	CASRAGVTNYGYTF
TRBV21-1	-	TRBJ2-6	-	TGTGCCAGCAGCAAAATGGGGGACAGGGGGTCTGGGGCCAACGTCCTGACTTTC	CASSKMGDRGSGANVLTF
TRBV5-1	-	TRBJ2-1	-	TGCGCCAGCAAGGAGGACGGATACAATGAGCAGTTCTTC	CASKEDGYNEQFF
TRBV3-1/TRBV3-2	-	TRBJ1-3	-	TGTGCCAGCAGCCTGATAGATACAGGGACCCCTGGAAACACCATATATTTT	CASSLIDTGTPGNTIYF
TRBV7-9	TRBD1	TRBJ1-1	-	TGTGCCAGCAGCCCAGGACAGGAAGTGGGGTTTACGGACACTGAAGCTTTCTTT	CASSPGQEVGFTDTEAFF
TRBV9	TRBD1	TRBJ1-2	-	TGTGCCAGCAGCCCCTGGACAGGGTTTGGCTACACCTTC	CASSPWTGFGYTF
TRBV4-1	-	TRBJ1-2	-	TGCGCCAGCAGCCAAGATTTCACGGTTCGCATAGATGGCTACACCTTC	CASSQDFTVRIDGYTF
TRBV7-2	TRBD1	TRBJ2-3	-	TGTGCCAGCGGAAGACAGGGGAGCACAGATACGCAGTATTTT	CASGRQGSTDTQYF
TRBV28	-	TRBJ2-5	-	TGTGCCAGCAGAACCGACAGTCGCCCGGAGACCCAGTACTTC	CASRTDSRPETQYF
TRBV7-3	-	TRBJ1-1	-	TGTGCCAGCAGCCTGGGACACGCAAACACTGAAGCTTTCTTT	CASSLGHANTEAFF
TRBV6-5	TRBD2	TRBJ2-3	once	TGTGCCAGCAGTTACAGACTAGCGGGGGGCACAGATACGCAGTATTTT	CASSYRLAGGTDTQYF
TRBV9	TRBD1	TRBJ1-1	-	TGTGCCAGCAGCGCGATACGACAGGGGGCATTGAACACTGAAGCTTTCTTT	CASSAIRQGALNTEAFF
TRBV28	TRBD1	TRBJ2-1	-	TGTGCCAGCACTAAGGCGGGACAGGTTTTCAATGAGCAGTTCTTC	CASTKAGQVFNEQFF
TRBV6-5	TRBD1	TRBJ1-6	once	TGTGCCAGCAGTTTCCGGGACAGGGGTAATTCACCCCTCCACTTT	CASSFRDRGNSPLHF
TRBV15	-	TRBJ1-5	-	TGTGCCACCAGCAGGAGCGGGGATCAGCCCCAGCATTTT	CATSRSGDQPQHF
TRBV5-1	TRBD1	TRBJ1-5	-	TGCGCCAGCAGCACCAGGGGACAGGATAGCAATCAGCCCCAGCATTTT	CASSTRGQDSNQPQHF
TRBV5-1	-	TRBJ1-3	-	TGCGCCAGCAGCTTGGCGTTTGGTGGGACAAAATCCAACACCATATATTTT	CASSLAFGGTKSNTIYF
TRBV6-2/TRBV6-3	TRBD2	TRBJ2-1	-	TGTGCCAGCAGTTACTCGTCGGGGGGGCCCAATGAGCAGTTCTTC	CASSYSSGGPNEQFF